The T cell receptor beta chain described here comes from a study of T cells in tumors after PD-1 blockade (dated by TCRdb to about 2019). Notes on the research overall: Patients with prior checkpoint blockade, systemic immunosuppressant use, or recent radiotherapy or other anti-cancer therapy within 4 weeks were excluded. RECIST version 1.1 was used to evaluate clinical response. The study performed paired single-cell RNA and TCR sequencing on site-matched tumors from BCC or SCC patients before and after anti-PD-1 therapy. On average, peripheral blood samples yielded 35,000 to 45,000 unique clonotypes and roughly 100,000 TCR templates (range about 21,000-260,000). Patients received pembrolizumab 200 mg every 3 weeks or cemiplimab 350 mg every 2 weeks. Some patients also continued taking vismodegib 150 mg daily during anti-PD-1 treatment. Bulk TCR sequencing was performed on about 9 peripheral blood samples from roughly five patients to compare blood and tumor clonotypes.

Comment on this clone: It has no known antigen specificity. Base quality data are lacking; no much larger clone is found one base away.

The immunoSEQ platform was used for deep TCRbeta sequencing. Regarding the original processing steps: Only productive rearrangements were exported from the immunoSEQ Analyzer for downstream analysis. Bulk TCRbeta clonotypes were assigned T cell phenotypes by matching to single-cell RNA+TCR-seq clones sharing the same TCRbeta sequence. Clone enrichment in tumor was computed as tumor frequency divided by PBMC frequency from bulk TCR sequencing. TCRs were grouped by GLIPH into specificity groups, defined as clusters of distinct TCRs likely recognizing common antigens via shared CDR3 motifs. The clones in this table, taken by TCRdb from immuneACCESS, are in-frame only. Not every clone is retained; where verified, under half of the shortfall comes from an unresolved V gene, and the cause of the rest is unknown. V and J calls and clone size are as listed in that table; D and trimming were resolved from the DNA. Across this sample there are just under 65,000 clones, with 74% seen only once. Around 5% of the sample is in the top ten clones.

Spanning cysteine to phenylalanine, the CDR3 consists of 16 amino acids. CDR3 DNA only is kept here, 48 bases in frame from base 1. Trimming accounts for 0 bases at V and 8 bases at J, while the number of junction bases matched to no gene is 8. Via the germline V gene, CDR1 is SGHRS and CDR2 YFSETQ. What the research found in general, with its limitations: Where the novel T cell clones came from was not determined, and possible sources could include lymphoid organs or rare unexpanded clones inside the tumor or in the tumor periphery. Around 45% of tumor TCR clonotypes were detected in blood, and some novel exhausted tumor clones were observed in pre-treatment blood, which was taken as suggesting peripheral recruitment.

The time point tag for this specimen amounts to: after anti-PD-1 therapy. For bulk TCRbeta sequencing, genomic DNA was extracted from tumor biopsies or peripheral blood, and input amounts ranged from roughly 616 ng to 6,004 ng. Every patient had histologically proven advanced or metastatic basal or squamous cell carcinoma and was a poor candidate for surgical resection. Of the approximately ten patients in the basal cell carcinoma cohort, roughly 8 underwent bulk tumor TCR sequencing. This sample comprised PBMCs, obtained after anti-PD-1 treatment. The rearranged segments are TRBV5-1 and TRBJ2-1, with 10 bases matching TRBD2. The TCR was taken from a human donor with basal cell carcinoma. The CDR3 region reads CASSLVSGGAVDEQFF. The DNA is TGCGCCAGCAGCTTGGTGAGCGGGGGGGCCGTCGATGAGCAGTTCTTC.